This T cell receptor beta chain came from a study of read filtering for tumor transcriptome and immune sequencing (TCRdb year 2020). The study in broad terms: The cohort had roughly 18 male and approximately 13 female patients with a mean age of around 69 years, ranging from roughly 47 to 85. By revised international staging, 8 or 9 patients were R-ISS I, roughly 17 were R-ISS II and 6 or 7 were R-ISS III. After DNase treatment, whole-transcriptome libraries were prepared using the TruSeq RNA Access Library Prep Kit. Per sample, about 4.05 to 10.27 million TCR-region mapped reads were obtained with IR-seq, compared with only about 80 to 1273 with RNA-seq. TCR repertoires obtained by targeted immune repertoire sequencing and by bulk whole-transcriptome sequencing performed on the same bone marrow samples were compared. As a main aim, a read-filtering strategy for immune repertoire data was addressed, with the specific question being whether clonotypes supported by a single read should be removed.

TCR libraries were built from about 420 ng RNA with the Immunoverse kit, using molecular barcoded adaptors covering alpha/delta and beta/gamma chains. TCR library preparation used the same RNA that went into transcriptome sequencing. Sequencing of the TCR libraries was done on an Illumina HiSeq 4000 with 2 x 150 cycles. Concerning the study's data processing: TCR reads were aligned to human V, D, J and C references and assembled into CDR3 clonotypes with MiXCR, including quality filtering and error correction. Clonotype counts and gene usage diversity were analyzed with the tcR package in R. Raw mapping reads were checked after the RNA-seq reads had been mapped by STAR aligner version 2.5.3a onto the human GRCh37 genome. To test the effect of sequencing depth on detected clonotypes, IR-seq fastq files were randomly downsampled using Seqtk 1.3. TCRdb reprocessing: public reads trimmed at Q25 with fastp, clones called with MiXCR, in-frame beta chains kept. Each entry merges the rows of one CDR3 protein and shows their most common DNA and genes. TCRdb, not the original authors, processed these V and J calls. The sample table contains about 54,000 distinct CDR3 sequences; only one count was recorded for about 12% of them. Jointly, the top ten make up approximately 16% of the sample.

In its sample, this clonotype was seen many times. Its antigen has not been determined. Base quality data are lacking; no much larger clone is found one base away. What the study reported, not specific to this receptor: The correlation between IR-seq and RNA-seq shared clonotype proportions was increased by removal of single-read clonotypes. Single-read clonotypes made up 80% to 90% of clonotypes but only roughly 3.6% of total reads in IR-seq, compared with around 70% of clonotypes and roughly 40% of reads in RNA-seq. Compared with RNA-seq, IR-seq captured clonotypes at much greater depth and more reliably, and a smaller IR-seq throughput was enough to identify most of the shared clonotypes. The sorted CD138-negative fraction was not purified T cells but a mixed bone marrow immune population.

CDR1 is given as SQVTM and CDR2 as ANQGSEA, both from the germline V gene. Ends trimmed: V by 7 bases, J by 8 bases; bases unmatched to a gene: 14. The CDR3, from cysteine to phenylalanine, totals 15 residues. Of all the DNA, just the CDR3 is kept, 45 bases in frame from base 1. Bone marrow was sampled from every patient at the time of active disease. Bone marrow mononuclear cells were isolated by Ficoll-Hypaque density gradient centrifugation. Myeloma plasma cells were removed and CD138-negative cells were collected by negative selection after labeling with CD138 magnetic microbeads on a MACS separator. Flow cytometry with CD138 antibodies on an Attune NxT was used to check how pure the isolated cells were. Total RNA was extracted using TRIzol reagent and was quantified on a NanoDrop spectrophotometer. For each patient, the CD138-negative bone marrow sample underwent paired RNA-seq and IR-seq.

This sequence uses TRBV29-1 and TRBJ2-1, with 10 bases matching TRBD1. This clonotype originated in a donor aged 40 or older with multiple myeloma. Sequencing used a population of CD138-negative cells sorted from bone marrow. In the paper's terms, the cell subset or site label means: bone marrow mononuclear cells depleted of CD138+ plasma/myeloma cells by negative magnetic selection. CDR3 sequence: CSARITGTGVYEQFF. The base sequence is TGCAGCGCCCGGATCACCGGGACAGGGGTCTATGAGCAGTTCTTC.